This T cell receptor beta chain was observed in a study of T cells after yellow fever vaccination. Notes on the study in general: A small proportion of clonotypes was detected in both the CD4 and CD8 compartments.

5'RACE template switching produced TCR cDNA carrying a universal primer site and UMIs. TCRdb re-called the 5' RACE reads through MiXCR, storing one row per CDR3 protein. The data hold more than 350,000 distinct CDR3 sequences, with around 10% observed a single time. This clonotype was observed a handful of times. Its antigen is not known. Trimming stripped 5 bases from V and 5 bases from J, with 9 bases between. Per germline, CDR1 SGHDN and CDR2 FVKESK. The CDR3 sequence is 12 residues long. V usage is TRBV14 and J usage is TRBJ1-2; D gene uncertain. The material sequenced was PBMCs, taken on the day of the first yellow fever vaccination. This sequence was found in a young man who received the YFV17D yellow fever vaccine. The CDR3 sequence is CASSERRYGYTF. The DNA for the CDR3 is TGTGCCAGCAGCGAACGGAGGTATGGCTACACCTTC.